These 19 T cell receptor beta chains originate from one sample sequenced in a study of blood T cells in healthy people across ages. The authors ran a second PCR of about 6 to 11 cycles using a sample-barcoded 5' primer and a J-beta primer mix. TCRdb redid the calling of the 5' RACE reads with MiXCR, one entry per CDR3 protein. This table has approximately 780,000 distinct CDR3 sequences, about a quarter appearing once. These sequences were also reported in another study, on T cells of mothers and their children.

The sample taken for sequencing was blood. The source of these receptors is a boy between 10 and 17 years old in good health.

The rearrangement links TRBV3-1 to TRBJ2-1; tentatively, D is TRBD2 (5 bases). The germline V gene encodes CDR1 LGHDT and CDR2 YNNKEL (reference sequence). With 2 bases removed from V and 4 bases from J, the gap between germline ends came to 15 bases. This CDR3 contains 16 residues. Here the CDR3 DNA reads TGTGCCAGCAGCCAACCCGGGAACGGGCGTTACAATGAGCAGTTCTTC. Its protein product is CASSQPGNGRYNEQFF.

This chain connects TRBV12-3 or TRBV12-4 to TRBJ2-3; D not resolved. V was clipped by 1 base and J by 11 bases, with 19 bases between them. The CDR3 contains 15 residues. The CDR3 DNA sequence: TGTGCCAGCAGTTTAGACGGAGTGAGCACAGATGTGCAGTATTTT. Translating gives CASSLDGVSTDVQYF.

The rearrangement joins TRBV28 to TRBJ2-2; D is uncertain. Germline loops: CDR1 MDHEN, CDR2 SYDVKM. The CDR3 loop spans 13 amino acids. The V end lost 3 bases, the J end lost 6 bases, and 8 bases lay between the germline ends. The CDR3 region is CASSFNRAGELFF. CDR3 DNA: TGTGCCAGCAGTTTCAATAGGGCCGGGGAGCTGTTTTTT.

This clonotype was detected only a few times. The rearrangement joins TRBV28 to TRBJ2-3, with 7 bases lining up with TRBD2. Germline trimming cut 2 bases from V and 7 bases from J; bases unmatched to any gene: 3. CDR3 size: 13 residues. The V gene's germline CDR1 is MDHEN and CDR2 SYDVKM. CDR3 protein: CASSLGREYTQYF. The CDR3 nucleotides are TGTGCCAGCAGTTTAGGGAGGGAGTATACGCAGTATTTT.

The table lists this clonotype with a few counts. The chain carries TRBV11-2 and TRBJ2-7, with 11 bases fitting TRBD1. Germline trimming cut 7 bases from V and 2 bases from J; bases unmatched to any gene: 4. CDR1 is SGHAT, CDR2 FQNNGV, per germline. This CDR3 spans 14 amino acids. The CDR3 DNA sequence: TGTGCCAGCACCTGGGACAGGGGGGCCTACGAGCAGTACTTC. This gives the protein CASTWDRGAYEQYF. Full variable domain (outside the CDR3, taken from reference TRBV11-2 and TRBJ2-7): EAGVAQSPRYKIIEKRQSVAFWCNPISGHATLYWYQQILGQGPKLLIQFQNNGVVDDSQLPKDRFSAERLKGVDSTLKIQPAKLEDSAVYLCASTWDRGAYEQYFGPGTRLTVT.

This clonotype was seen a few times. CDR3 DNA: TGTGCCAGCAGGAATCGACAGGGAGGGACCGGGGAGCTGTTTTTT. Its translation is CASRNRQGGTGELFF. The V call is TRBV28, the J call TRBJ2-2; D is perhaps TRBD1 or TRBD2 (7 bases each). The length of the CDR3 is 15 residues. The ends were cut back, 6 bases at V and 5 bases at J, with 16 bases in the middle. Germline V gives CDR1 MDHEN, CDR2 SYDVKM.

In its sample, this clonotype was seen a few times. This rearrangement joins TRBV12-3 or TRBV12-4 to TRBJ2-3; the D gene could be TRBD1 or TRBD2 (5 bases each). The CDR3 loop spans 13 amino acids. V was cut by 6 bases and J by 4 bases, with 11 bases left in between. Written as DNA, the CDR3 is TGTGCCAGCAGCTTGGGGGTCGCAGATACGCAGTATTTT. The encoded protein is CASSLGVADTQYF.

Concerning this clonotype itself: At one of its ends the junction is not consistent with the germline gene, which may arise from a read error. The chain couples TRBV12-3 or TRBV12-4 to TRBJ1-2; the match to TRBD1 covers 7 bases. The CDR3 loop spans 14 amino acids. CDR3 in amino acids: CASSLSWDSLDPSF. Here the CDR3 DNA reads TGTGCCAGCAGTTTATCTTGGGACAGCCTTGATCCATCCTTC.

Only a few counts were recorded for this clonotype. This chain uses TRBV9 with TRBJ2-5; no firm D call. V was pared by 3 bases and J by 5 bases, with 8 bases between. Germline CDR1 is SGDLS and CDR2 is YYNGEE. This CDR3 spans 12 amino acids. CDR3 sequence: CASSAEAETQYF. The CDR3 DNA sequence: TGTGCCAGCAGCGCCGAGGCTGAGACCCAGTACTTC.

This chain connects TRBV10-3 to TRBJ1-2, with 8 bases lining up with TRBD1. Germline-derived CDR1 and CDR2 are ENHRY and SYGVKD. The ends lost 3 bases at V and 0 bases at J; junction bases unmatched: 6. The CDR3 sequence is 16 residues long. CDR3 residues: CAISDPRTGTNYGYTF. The CDR3 DNA follows: TGTGCCATCAGTGATCCTAGGACAGGGACTAACTATGGCTACACCTTC.

This clonotype was observed a handful of times. CDR3 DNA sequence: TGTGCCTGGAATGGGGGAACTAATGAAAAACTGTTTTTT. Translated: CAWNGGTNEKLFF. The gene calls are TRBV30 and TRBJ1-4, with a weak D call TRBD1 (5 bases). This CDR3 comprises 13 residues. The germline gives CDR1 GTSNPN, CDR2 SVGIG (reference sequence). Trimming left V 4 bases short and J 1 base short, with 7 bases between.

The rearrangement links TRBV29-1 to TRBJ2-5; tentatively, D is TRBD2 (6 bases). The CDR3 extends over 13 amino acids. The V gene's germline CDR1 is SQVTM and CDR2 ANQGSEA. V was shortened by 3 bases and J by 7 bases, with 15 bases between the two germline ends. The CDR3 DNA is TGCAGCGTTGAGCGTTCGATGGGGGGGACCCAGTACTTC. Translating it yields CSVERSMGGTQYF.

The chain is built from TRBV6-5 and TRBJ2-7; weak D call: TRBD2 (5 bases). Germline lookup yields CDR1 MNHEY and CDR2 SVGAGI. The CDR3 spans 15 residues. V was clipped by 4 bases and J by 3 bases, with 16 bases between them. The CDR3 is CASSSPSDGDYEQYF. The CDR3 DNA reads TGTGCCAGCAGTTCCCCCAGCGACGGGGACTACGAGCAGTACTTC.

The V gene is TRBV5-1, the J gene TRBJ2-4; D tentatively fits TRBD1 or TRBD2 (5 bases each). Germline CDR1 SGHRS, CDR2 YFSETQ. Trimming shortened V by 6 bases and J by 6 bases, and 19 bases separated the two germline ends. The CDR3 covers 15 residues. The CDR3 here is CASNEREGPLNIQYF. For the CDR3, the DNA is TGCGCCAGCAACGAGCGCGAGGGGCCGTTAAACATTCAGTACTTC.

There are a few counts of this clonotype. The V call is TRBV6-1, the J call TRBJ1-1, with D possibly being TRBD1 (6 bases). The CDR3 is made up of 14 amino acids. Trimming took off 7 bases at V and 1 base at J, with 13 bases between the two ends. The germline V gene has CDR1 MNHNS and CDR2 SASEGT. The CDR3 DNA follows: TGTGCCAGCACCCTACAGGGTAAGAACACTGAAGCTTTCTTT. Translating it yields CASTLQGKNTEAFF.

A word on this clonotype: Relative to the germline gene, one junction end is altered; a read error may explain this. The gene calls are TRBV11-2 and TRBJ2-5; D is undetermined. From germline, CDR1 is SGHAT and CDR2 FQNNGV. There are 12 residues in the CDR3. The CDR3 region is CAGSLEGQTQYF. CDR3 nucleotide sequence: TGTGCCGGCAGCTTAGAAGGACAGACCCAGTACTTC.

This clonotype has only a few counts. The V and J genes are TRBV6-2 or TRBV6-3 and TRBJ2-2; no firm D call. V shed 0 bases and J shed 4 bases, with 12 bases lying between them. The CDR3 sequence is 16 residues long. From germline, CDR1 is MNHEY and CDR2 SVGEGT. In nucleotides, the CDR3 is TGTGCCAGCAGTTACTCCACGGAGCCAGGCACCGGGGAGCTGTTTTTT. Translation gives CASSYSTEPGTGELFF.

The chain has TRBV6-1 and TRBJ1-5; tentative D call: TRBD1 (5 bases). Between the trimmed V and J ends, which lost 5 bases and 0 bases, there was a span of 17 bases. The CDR3 sequence is 17 residues long. Germline CDR1 reads MNHNS; CDR2 reads SASEGT. The CDR3 coding sequence is TGTGCCAGCAGTCCCCTAGGGGCCCGAAATAGCAATCAGCCCCAGCATTTT. Protein sequence: CASSPLGARNSNQPQHF.

This clonotype turned up a few times. The gene calls are TRBV15 and TRBJ2-5; 7 nucleotides agree with TRBD1. From germline, CDR1 is LNHNV and CDR2 YYDKDF (reference sequence). The CDR3 spans 15 residues. J gave up 1 base and V 0 bases, and 2 bases lay outside the gene matches. The CDR3 here is CATSRDRTGQETQYF. The DNA of the CDR3 is TGTGCCACCAGCAGAGATAGGACAGGCCAAGAGACCCAGTACTTC.